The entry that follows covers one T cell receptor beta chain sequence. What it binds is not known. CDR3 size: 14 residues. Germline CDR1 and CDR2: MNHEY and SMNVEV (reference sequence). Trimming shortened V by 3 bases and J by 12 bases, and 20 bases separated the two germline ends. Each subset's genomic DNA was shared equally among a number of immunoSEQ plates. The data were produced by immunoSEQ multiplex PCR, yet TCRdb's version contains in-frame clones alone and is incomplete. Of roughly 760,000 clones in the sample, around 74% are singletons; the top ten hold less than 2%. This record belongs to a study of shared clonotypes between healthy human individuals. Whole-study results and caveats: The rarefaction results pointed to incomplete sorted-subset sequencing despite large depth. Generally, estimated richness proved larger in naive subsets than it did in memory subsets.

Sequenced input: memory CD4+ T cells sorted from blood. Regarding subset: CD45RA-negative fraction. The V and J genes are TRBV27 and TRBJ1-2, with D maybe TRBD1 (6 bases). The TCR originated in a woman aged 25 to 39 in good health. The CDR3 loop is CASSFSSGHTPNTF. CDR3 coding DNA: TGTGCCAGCAGTTTCTCTTCGGGACATACACCTAACACCTTC.